A single sample gave rise to the 15 T cell receptor beta chains below, sequenced in a study of OX40 agonist ivuxolimab in advanced cancers. Repertoires were generated with immunoSEQ multiplex PCR, while TCRdb's copy carries only in-frame clones and drops some. This sample yields over 20,000 clones, of which around 80% are seen a single time; 1.4% to 1.5% belongs to the top ten. Sequences were derived from CD4+ or CD8+ T cells sorted from blood, sampled in a trial of the OX40 agonist ivuxolimab. The receptors shown here come from an adult with an advanced solid tumor such as melanoma, head and neck, liver or kidney cancer.

The V call is TRBV5-6, the J call TRBJ1-6; unclear D gene. CDR1 and CDR2 from the germline V gene are SGHDT and YYEEEE. V was shortened by 5 bases and J by 7 bases, with 10 bases between the two germline ends. The CDR3 covers 13 residues. The chain's CDR3 is CASRHLRNSPLHF. In DNA form, the CDR3 reads TGTGCCAGCAGGCACCTCAGGAATTCACCCCTCCACTTT.

The chain uses TRBV19 and TRBJ1-5; TRBD1 aligns across 7 bases. The germline V gene encodes CDR1 LNHDA and CDR2 SQIVND (reference sequence). The CDR3 is 18 amino acids. J was trimmed by 0 bases and V by 3 bases; bases with no gene match: 11. CDR3 amino acids: CASSMEKIQGSSNQPQHF. The CDR3 DNA reads TGTGCCAGTAGTATGGAAAAAATACAGGGGAGTAGCAATCAGCCCCAGCATTTT.

The chain has TRBV6-5 and TRBJ2-2; D might be TRBD2 (7 bases). This CDR3 contains 16 residues. Germline V gene sequence: CDR1 MNHEY, CDR2 SVGAGI. V lost 3 bases to trimming and J lost 8 bases, with 19 bases between them. CDR3 protein: CASSYRGGASGGELFF. The DNA of the CDR3 is TGTGCCAGCAGTTATAGGGGGGGGGCTAGCGGAGGGGAGCTGTTTTTT.

The chain couples TRBV19 to TRBJ1-1; 7 nucleotides agree with TRBD1. The V segment lost 7 bases and the J segment 6 bases; nucleotides outside the gene matches: 14. CDR1 LNHDA and CDR2 SQIVND come from the germline V gene (reference sequence). There are 15 residues in the CDR3. CDR3 bases: TGTGCCAGTATCATTTCGACAGGGACGAAGGCTGAAGCTTTCTTT. Amino acid sequence: CASIISTGTKAEAFF.

This rearrangement joins TRBV11-3 to TRBJ2-5, with D unclear. V lost 0 bases to trimming and J lost 4 bases, with 6 bases between them. The CDR3 runs 13 residues. Germline-derived CDR1 and CDR2 are SGHNT and YENEEA. The CDR3 DNA follows: TGTGCCAGCAGCTTAGATCGCGGAGAGACCCAGTACTTC. Protein sequence: CASSLDRGETQYF. Full variable domain (missing parts from reference TRBV11-3 and TRBJ2-5): EAGVVQSPRYKIIEKKQPVAFWCNPISGHNTLYWYLQNLGQGPELLIRYENEEAVDDSQLPKDRFSAERLKGVDSTLKIQPAELGDSAVYLCASSLDRGETQYFGPGTRLLVL.

The chain joins TRBV9 to TRBJ2-1; D possibly corresponds to TRBD2 (5 bases). The germline V gene encodes CDR1 SGDLS and CDR2 YYNGEE. The ends were cut back, 4 bases at V and 7 bases at J, with 15 bases in the middle. This CDR3 contains 14 residues. The CDR3 coding sequence is TGTGCCAGCAGCTCTACCGGGAAACGGAATGAGCAGTTCTTC. It yields the protein CASSSTGKRNEQFF. Supplemented by reference TRBV9 and TRBJ2-1, the full variable domain reads DSGVTQTPKHLITATGQRVTLRCSPRSGDLSVYWYQQSLDQGLQFLIQYYNGEERAKGNILERFSAQQFPDLHSELNLSSLELGDSALYFCASSSTGKRNEQFFGPGTRLTVL.

The V and J genes are TRBV5-5 and TRBJ1-4, with TRBD1 matching 9 bases. CDR1 is SGHKS and CDR2 is YYEKEE in the germline V gene (reference sequence). The ends lost 4 bases at V and 4 bases at J; junction bases unmatched: 2. The CDR3 is made up of 14 amino acids. The CDR3 coding sequence is TGTGCCAGCAGCCGACAGGGGGGTAATGAAAAACTGTTTTTT. Translating it yields CASSRQGGNEKLFF.

The chain couples TRBV6-5 to TRBJ1-1; D gene ambiguous. The CDR3 totals 14 residues. Germline loops: CDR1 MNHEY, CDR2 SVGAGI. V lost 8 bases to trimming and J lost 0 bases, with 13 bases between them. The CDR3 is CASSSWTVNTEAFF. The CDR3, as DNA: TGTGCCAGCTCGTCCTGGACCGTGAACACTGAAGCTTTCTTT.

The chain has TRBV6-1 and TRBJ2-3; D gene ambiguous. The V gene's germline CDR1 is MNHNS and CDR2 SASEGT. The CDR3 runs 13 residues. Trimming cost V 7 bases and J 0 bases, with 8 bases left between them. CDR3 bases: TGTGCCAGCACGACTCCTAGCACAGATACGCAGTATTTT. Translating it yields CASTTPSTDTQYF.

The gene calls are TRBV14 and TRBJ1-1, with 7 positions matching TRBD1. V was clipped by 6 bases and J by 6 bases; unmatched bases: 7. CDR1 is SGHDN, CDR2 FVKESK, per germline. The CDR3 totals 13 residues. CDR3 sequence (DNA): TGTGCCAGCAGTCGACCCCAGGGGGCTGAAGCTTTCTTT. Protein sequence: CASSRPQGAEAFF.

V is TRBV6-5 and J is TRBJ1-1; 9 bases agree with TRBD1. With V trimmed by 6 bases and J by 6 bases, 11 bases remained unmatched. CDR1 is MNHEY, CDR2 SVGAGI, per germline. This CDR3 has 15 residues. The CDR3 is CASSRPGQGPPEAFF. In DNA, the CDR3 is TGTGCCAGCAGCCGACCGGGACAGGGACCCCCTGAAGCTTTCTTT.

The V gene is TRBV5-1, the J gene TRBJ1-4; D uncertain. The CDR3 is made up of 15 amino acids. In germline, CDR1 is SGHRS, CDR2 YFSETQ. V gave up 4 bases and J gave up 5 bases, with 15 bases separating them. In nucleotides, the CDR3 is TGCGCCAGCAGCCCCCACGCCCTAACAAATGAAAAACTGTTTTTT. It yields the protein CASSPHALTNEKLFF.

The sample holds a few counts of this clone. CDR3 nucleotides: TGTGCCAGCAGTCCCCCTGACAGCACAGATACGCAGTATTTT. Translated: CASSPPDSTDTQYF. The chain links TRBV28 to TRBJ2-3; D remains unclear. Trimming pared 5 bases from V and 0 bases from J, leaving 9 bases between. Per the germline V gene, CDR1 is MDHEN and CDR2 is SYDVKM. This CDR3 contains 14 residues.

This chain connects TRBV6-4 to TRBJ2-1, with 9 bases aligning to TRBD2. CDR1 and CDR2 from the germline V gene are MRHNA and SNTAGT. CDR3 length: 15 residues. V lost 6 bases and J lost 10; bases outside the gene matches: 13. This CDR3 is CASSQTTGLALEQFF. The CDR3 nucleotides read TGTGCCAGCAGCCAGACTACGGGACTAGCTCTGGAGCAGTTCTTC.

The chain carries TRBV5-4 and TRBJ2-7, with D tentatively TRBD2 (6 bases). Trimming took off 4 bases at V and 3 bases at J, with 14 bases between the two ends. Germline CDR1 is SGHNT and CDR2 is YYREEE (reference sequence). CDR3 length: 14 residues. CDR3 in DNA: TGTGCCAGCAGCGGGGACTTAAATTTCTACGAGCAGTACTTC. It codes for CASSGDLNFYEQYF.